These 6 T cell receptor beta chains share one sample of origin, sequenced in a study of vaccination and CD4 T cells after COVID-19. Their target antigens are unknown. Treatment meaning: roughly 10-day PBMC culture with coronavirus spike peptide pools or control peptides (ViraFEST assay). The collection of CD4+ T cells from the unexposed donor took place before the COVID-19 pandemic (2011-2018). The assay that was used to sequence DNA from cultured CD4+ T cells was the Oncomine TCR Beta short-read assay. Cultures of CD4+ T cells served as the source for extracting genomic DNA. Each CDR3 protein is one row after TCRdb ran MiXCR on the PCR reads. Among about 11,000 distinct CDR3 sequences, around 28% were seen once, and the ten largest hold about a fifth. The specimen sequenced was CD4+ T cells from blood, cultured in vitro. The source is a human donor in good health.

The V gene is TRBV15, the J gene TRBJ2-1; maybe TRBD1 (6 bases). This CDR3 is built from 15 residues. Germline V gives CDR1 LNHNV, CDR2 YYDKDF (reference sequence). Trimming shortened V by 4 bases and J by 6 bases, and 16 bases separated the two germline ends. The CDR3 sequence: CATSMIRGGGNEQFF. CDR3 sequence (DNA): TGTGCCACCAGCATGATCAGGGGTGGGGGCAATGAGCAGTTCTTC.

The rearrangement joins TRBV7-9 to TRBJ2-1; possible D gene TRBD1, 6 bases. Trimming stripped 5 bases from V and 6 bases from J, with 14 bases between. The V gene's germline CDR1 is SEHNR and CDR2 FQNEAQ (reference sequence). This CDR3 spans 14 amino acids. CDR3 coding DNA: TGTGCCAGCAGCCCAACAGGGATGCGCAATGAGCAGTTCTTC. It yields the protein CASSPTGMRNEQFF.

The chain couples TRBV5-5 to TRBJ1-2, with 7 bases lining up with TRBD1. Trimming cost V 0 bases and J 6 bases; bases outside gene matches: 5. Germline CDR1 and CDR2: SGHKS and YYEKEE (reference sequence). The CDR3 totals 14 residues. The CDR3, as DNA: TGTGCCAGCAGCTTGGACAGGGGTAGGAATGGCTACACCTTC. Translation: CASSLDRGRNGYTF.

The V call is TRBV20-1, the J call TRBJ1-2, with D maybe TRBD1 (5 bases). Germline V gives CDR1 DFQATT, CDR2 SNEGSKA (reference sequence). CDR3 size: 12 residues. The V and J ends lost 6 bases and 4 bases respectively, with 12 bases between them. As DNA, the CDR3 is TGCAGTGCCATAACGGGGCCCTATGGCTACACCTTC. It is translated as CSAITGPYGYTF.

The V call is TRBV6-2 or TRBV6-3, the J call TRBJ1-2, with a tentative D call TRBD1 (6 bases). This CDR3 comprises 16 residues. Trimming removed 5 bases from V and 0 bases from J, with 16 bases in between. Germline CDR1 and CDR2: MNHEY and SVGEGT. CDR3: CASSAITGTTNYGYTF. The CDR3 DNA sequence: TGTGCCAGCAGTGCGATAACCGGGACAACTAACTATGGCTACACCTTC.

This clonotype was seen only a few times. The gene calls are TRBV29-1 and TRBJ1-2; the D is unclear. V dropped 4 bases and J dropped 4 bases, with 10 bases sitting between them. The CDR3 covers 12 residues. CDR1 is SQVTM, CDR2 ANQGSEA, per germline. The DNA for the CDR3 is TGCAGCGTTGTCCGCGCCCCCTATGGCTACACCTTC. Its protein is CSVVRAPYGYTF.